Given below is one TCR beta chain in context. This sample is drawn from a study of OX40 agonist ivuxolimab in advanced cancers. Prior autoimmune disease or systemic immunosuppression barred patients. Method: immunoSEQ multiplex PCR; TCRdb's copy keeps in-frame clones and lacks some. Among some 86,000 clones listed, approximately 86% were seen once. This CDR3 is built from 15 residues. Germline CDR1 SGHTA, CDR2 FQGNSA. V was pared by 2 bases and J by 4 bases, with 5 bases of the junction left unmatched. This clonotype originated in an adult with an advanced solid tumor such as melanoma, head and neck, liver or kidney cancer. The source material was CD4+ or CD8+ T cells sorted from blood, sampled in a trial of the OX40 agonist ivuxolimab. The chain combines TRBV7-2 with TRBJ2-7; the match to TRBD2 covers 10 bases. The CDR3 DNA sequence: TGTGCCAGCAGCTTATCGGCTAGCGGGAGTTACGAGCAGTACTTC. This codes for CASSLSASGSYEQYF.